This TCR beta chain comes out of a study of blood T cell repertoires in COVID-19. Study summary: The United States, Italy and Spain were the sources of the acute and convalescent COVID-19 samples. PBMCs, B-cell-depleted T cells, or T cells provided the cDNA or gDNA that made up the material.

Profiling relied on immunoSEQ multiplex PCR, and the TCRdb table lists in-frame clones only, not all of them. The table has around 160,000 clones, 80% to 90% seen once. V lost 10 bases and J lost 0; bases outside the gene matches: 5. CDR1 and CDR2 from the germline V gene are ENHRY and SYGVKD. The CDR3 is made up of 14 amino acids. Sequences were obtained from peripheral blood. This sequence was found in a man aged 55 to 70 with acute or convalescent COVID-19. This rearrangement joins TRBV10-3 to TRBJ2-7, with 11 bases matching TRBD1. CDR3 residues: CATRGQGGSYEQYF. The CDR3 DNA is TGTGCCACCCGGGGACAGGGGGGCTCCTACGAGCAGTACTTC.